This TCR beta chain is from a study of tumor and adjacent non-tumor tissue in lung cancer. The overall study: The patients, 10 men and 4 or 5 women, were roughly 31 to 85 with stage I to III disease.

Details on this clonotype: Its antigen is not identified. Since a much larger clone is just one base distant, this may be a read error. The conserved phenylalanine or tryptophan normally closing the CDR3 is absent here, so this likely arose from a read error.

Study-level points and caveats: Normal lung showed higher cumulative top 100 clone frequency than tumor. Compared with tumor, normal lung showed significantly lower TCR diversity.

TCRbeta libraries were built with three rounds of nested PCR, modified from ARM-PCR. A single record per CDR3 protein comes from TCRdb applying MiXCR to the multiplex PCR reads. The sample consists of 120,000 to 150,000 distinct CDR3 sequences, around 61% of them appearing once. No cell sorting was done before RNA was extracted from the tissue. This CDR3 comprises 15 residues. With 7 bases removed from V and 3 bases from J, the gap between germline ends came to 17 bases. CDR1 ENHRY and CDR2 SYGVKD come from the germline V gene. The source of this sequence is a man aged 55 to 70 with small cell lung cancer. The source material was lung tumor tissue. This chain connects TRBV10-3 to TRBJ2-3, with D possibly being TRBD1 (6 bases). The DNA for the CDR3 is TGTGCCATCAACCCTACAGGGTACAGTACAGATACGCAGTATTCT. Protein sequence: CAINPTGYSTDTQYS.